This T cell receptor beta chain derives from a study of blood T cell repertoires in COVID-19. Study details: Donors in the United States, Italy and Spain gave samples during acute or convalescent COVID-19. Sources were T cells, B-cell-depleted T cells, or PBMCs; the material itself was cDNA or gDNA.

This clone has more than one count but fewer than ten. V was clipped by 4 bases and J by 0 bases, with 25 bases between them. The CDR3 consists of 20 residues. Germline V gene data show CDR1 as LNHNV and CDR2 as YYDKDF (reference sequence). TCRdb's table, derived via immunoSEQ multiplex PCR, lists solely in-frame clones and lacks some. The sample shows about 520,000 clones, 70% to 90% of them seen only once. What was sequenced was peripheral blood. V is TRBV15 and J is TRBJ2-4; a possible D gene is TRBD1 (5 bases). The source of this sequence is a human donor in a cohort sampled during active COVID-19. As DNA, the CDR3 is TGTGCCACCAGCACCTATCAGGGCGCGAACTTCGGATTAGCCAAAAACATTCAGTACTTC. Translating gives CATSTYQGANFGLAKNIQYF.